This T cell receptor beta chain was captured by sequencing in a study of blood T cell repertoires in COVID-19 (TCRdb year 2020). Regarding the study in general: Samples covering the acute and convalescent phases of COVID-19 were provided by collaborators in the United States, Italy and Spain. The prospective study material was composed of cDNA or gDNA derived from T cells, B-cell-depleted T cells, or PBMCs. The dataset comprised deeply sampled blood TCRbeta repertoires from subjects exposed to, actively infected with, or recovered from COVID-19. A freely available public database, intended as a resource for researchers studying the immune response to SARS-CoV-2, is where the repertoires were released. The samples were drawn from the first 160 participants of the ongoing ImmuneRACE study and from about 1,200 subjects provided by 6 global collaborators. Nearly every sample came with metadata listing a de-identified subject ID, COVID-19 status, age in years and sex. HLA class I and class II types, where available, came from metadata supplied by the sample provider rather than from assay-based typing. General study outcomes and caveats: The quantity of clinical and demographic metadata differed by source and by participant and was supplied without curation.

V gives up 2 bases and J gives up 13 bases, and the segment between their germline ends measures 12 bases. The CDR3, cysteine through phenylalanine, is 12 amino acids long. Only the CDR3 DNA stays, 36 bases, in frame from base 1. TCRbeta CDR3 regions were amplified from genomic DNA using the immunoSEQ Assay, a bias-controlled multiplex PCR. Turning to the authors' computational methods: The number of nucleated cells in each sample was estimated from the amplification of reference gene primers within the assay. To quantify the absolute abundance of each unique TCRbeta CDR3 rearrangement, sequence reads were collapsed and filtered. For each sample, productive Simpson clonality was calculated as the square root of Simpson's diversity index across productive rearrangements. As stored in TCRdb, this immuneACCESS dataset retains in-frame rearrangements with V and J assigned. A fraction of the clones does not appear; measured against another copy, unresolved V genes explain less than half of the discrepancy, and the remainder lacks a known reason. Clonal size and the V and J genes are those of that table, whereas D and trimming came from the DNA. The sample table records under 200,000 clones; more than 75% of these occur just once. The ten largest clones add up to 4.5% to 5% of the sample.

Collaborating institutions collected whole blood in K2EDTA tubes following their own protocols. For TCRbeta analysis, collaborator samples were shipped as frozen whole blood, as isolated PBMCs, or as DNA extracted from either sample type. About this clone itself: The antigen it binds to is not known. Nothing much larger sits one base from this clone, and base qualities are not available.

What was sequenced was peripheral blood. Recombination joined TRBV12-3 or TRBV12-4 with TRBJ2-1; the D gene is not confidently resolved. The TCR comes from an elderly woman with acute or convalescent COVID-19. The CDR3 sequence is CASSLRRQEQFF. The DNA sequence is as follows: TGTGCCAGCAGTTTACGCCGACAAGAACAGTTCTTC.